These 24 T cell receptor beta chains were all obtained from the same sample, sequenced in a study of T-cell reconstitution after alpha-beta-depleted transplantation in children (dated by TCRdb to about 2016). Libraries were made using PCR. The listed sequencing device is Illumina HiSeq 2500. TCR library preparation used molecular barcoding, with unique molecular identifiers applied to normalize quantification of the TCRbeta repertoire. Clones were called with MiXCR by TCRdb after fastp trimmed the public reads at Q25, and only in-frame beta chains were retained. Rows with a matching CDR3 protein are joined into one entry that keeps the most common DNA and genes. This sample lists around 500,000 distinct CDR3 sequences; 23% were detected once. Less than 15% of the sample lies in the top ten. Per the publication, the treatment or condition label means: allogeneic hematopoietic cell transplantation with graft depleted of TCRalphabeta T cells and CD19 B cells.

Sample: PBMCs, mostly from graft donor cells, taken 360 days after TCRalphabeta/CD19-depleted stem cell transplant. The source of these receptors is a boy in the first two years of life who had a stem cell transplant for acute myeloid leukemia, so the T cells may come from the graft donor.

The chain carries TRBV11-2 and TRBJ2-7, with D possibly matching TRBD1 (5 bases). Germline lookup yields CDR1 SGHAT and CDR2 FQNNGV. V lost 4 bases and J lost 3, with 13 bases in between. The CDR3 loop spans 14 amino acids. CDR3 sequence reads: CASSSQGHFYEQYV. CDR3 sequence (DNA): TGTGCCAGCAGCTCCCAAGGACATTTCTACGAGCAGTACGTC.

Only a few counts were recorded for this clonotype. The gene calls are TRBV20-1 and TRBJ1-1; D not certain. The germline CDR1 and CDR2 sequences are DFQATT and SNEGSKA (reference sequence). CDR3 length: 14 amino acids. V was pared by 2 bases and J by 1 base, with 11 bases between. CDR3 region: CSARRQAGNTEAFF. CDR3 coding DNA: TGCAGTGCTAGACGGCAGGCGGGGAACACTGAAGCTTTCTTT.

The V gene is TRBV6-4, the J gene TRBJ2-5; TRBD2 matches 10 bases. The CDR3 loop spans 18 amino acids. Germline V gene data show CDR1 as MRHNA and CDR2 as SNTAGT. V shed 6 bases, J shed 2 bases, and the junction held 15 bases outside the gene matches. For the CDR3, the DNA is TGTGCCAGCAGCTCCTTATACCGACAGACTAGCGGGCAAGAGACCCAGTACTTC. Protein product: CASSSLYRQTSGQETQYF.

The chain is built from TRBV28 and TRBJ2-5; tentatively, D is TRBD1 (5 bases). Deletions cut 6 bases from V and 4 bases from J, with 9 bases between. The length of the CDR3 is 12 residues. The germline V gene encodes CDR1 MDHEN and CDR2 SYDVKM. DNA of the CDR3: TGTGCCAGCAGCCAGGGCTCAGAGACCCAGTACTTC. Encoded protein: CASSQGSETQYF. The variable domain in full, with the rest retrieved from reference TRBV28 and TRBJ2-5, is DVKVTQSSRYLVKRTGEKVFLECVQDMDHENMFWYRQDPGLGLRLIYFSYDVKMKEKGDIPEGYSVSREKKERFSLILESASTNQTSMYLCASSQGSETQYFGPGTRLLVL.

There are a few counts of this clonotype. This chain uses TRBV28 with TRBJ2-7; the D gene is possibly TRBD1 (6 bases). Between the trimmed V and J ends, which lost 5 bases and 4 bases, there was a span of 15 bases. The CDR3 runs to 14 residues. CDR1 is MDHEN and CDR2 is SYDVKM in the germline V gene. DNA of the CDR3: TGTGCCAGCAGTCCCCCCCACAGGGCTTACGAGCAGTACGTC. Translating it yields CASSPPHRAYEQYV.

Many counts were recorded for this clonotype. The chain is built from TRBV28 and TRBJ2-1; D uncertain. V was trimmed by 3 bases and J by 9 bases, leaving 12 bases between them. Per germline, CDR1 MDHEN and CDR2 SYDVKM. The CDR3 totals 13 residues. The CDR3 DNA follows: TGTGCCAGCAGTTTCGTGGGGATCGGTGAGCAGTTCTTC. Translated, it gives CASSFVGIGEQFF.

The gene calls are TRBV20-1 and TRBJ2-5; TRBD2 might be the D (6 bases). Between the trimmed V and J ends, which lost 0 bases and 1 base, there was a span of 12 bases. CDR1 DFQATT and CDR2 SNEGSKA come from the germline V gene (reference sequence). The CDR3 loop spans 15 amino acids. The CDR3 sequence: CSARDAASAQETQYF. The CDR3 DNA follows: TGCAGTGCTAGAGACGCCGCTAGCGCCCAAGAGACCCAGTACTTC.

At least ten counts were recorded for this clonotype. V usage is TRBV6-2 or TRBV6-3 and J usage is TRBJ1-2; the D is unclear. Trimming took off 2 bases at V and 1 base at J, with 5 bases between the two ends. This CDR3 has 13 amino acids. Germline CDR1 and CDR2: MNHEY and SVGEGT. CDR3 in amino acids: CASSYGVNYGYTF. For the CDR3, the DNA is TGTGCCAGCAGTTACGGAGTTAACTATGGCTACACCTTC.

At least ten counts were recorded for this clonotype. J is TRBJ2-3 and V is TRBV11-2, with a tentative D call TRBD2 (6 bases). The germline V and J ends were trimmed by 4 bases and 1 base, with 15 bases remaining between them. The CDR3 has 16 amino acids. Germline-derived CDR1 and CDR2 are SGHAT and FQNNGV. CDR3 DNA: TGTGCCAGCAGCTATCGGCGGGGTGAGCGCACAGATACGCAGTATTTT. Translated, it gives CASSYRRGERTDTQYF.

The rearrangement uses TRBV5-1 and TRBJ2-3; possible D gene TRBD2, 6 bases. Germline V gene data show CDR1 as SGHRS and CDR2 as YFSETQ. The CDR3 is 14 amino acids. V was pared by 3 bases and J by 2 bases, with 10 bases between. DNA for the CDR3: TGCGCCAGCAGCTCAGGGACTGACACAGATACGCAGTATTTT. As protein: CASSSGTDTDTQYF.

The chain links TRBV6-2 or TRBV6-3 to TRBJ2-1; 10 bases line up with TRBD1. The CDR3 consists of 14 residues. CDR1 and CDR2 (germline): MNHEY, SVGEGT. With V trimmed by 5 bases and J by 9 bases, 7 bases remained unmatched. CDR3 bases: TGTGCCAGCAGTCAGAGGGACAGGGGTGTTGAGCAGTTCTTC. It yields the protein CASSQRDRGVEQFF.

The chain carries TRBV20-1 and TRBJ2-2, with 7 bases lining up with TRBD2. The V segment lost 0 bases and the J segment 1 base; nucleotides outside the gene matches: 5. This CDR3 is built from 16 residues. From germline, CDR1 is DFQATT and CDR2 SNEGSKA (reference sequence). The CDR3, as DNA: TGCAGTGCTAGAGATATCCAGCGGGGGAACACCGGGGAGCTGTTTTTT. Translating gives CSARDIQRGNTGELFF.

Many counts were recorded for this clonotype. The CDR3 region is CASSQDVRDFQETQYF. CDR3 in DNA: TGTGCCAGCAGCCAAGATGTAAGGGACTTTCAAGAGACCCAGTACTTC. The chain uses TRBV3-1 and TRBJ2-5; perhaps TRBD2 as D (6 bases). Trimming left V 0 bases short and J 2 bases short, with 13 bases between. This CDR3 contains 16 residues. The V gene's germline CDR1 is LGHDT and CDR2 YNNKEL (reference sequence).

This rearrangement joins TRBV12-3 or TRBV12-4 to TRBJ1-2; D ambiguous. Trimming took 5 bases from V and 1 from J, leaving 11 bases between them. CDR3 size: 14 residues. CDR3 protein: CASSRSWINYGYTF. CDR3 nucleotides: TGTGCCAGCAGTCGGAGTTGGATTAACTATGGCTACACCTTC.

The table lists this clonotype with a few counts. The chain couples TRBV27 to TRBJ2-2, with D perhaps matching TRBD1 or TRBD2 (6 bases each). V gave up 2 bases and J gave up 3 bases, with 13 bases separating them. Germline V lookup: CDR1 MNHEY, CDR2 SMNVEV (reference sequence). This CDR3 comprises 16 residues. CDR3 DNA sequence: TGTGCCAGCAGTTTAAAAGGGGGGCGCCACACCGGGGAGCTGTTTTTT. Protein sequence: CASSLKGGRHTGELFF.

This clonotype was observed at least ten times. The V gene is TRBV4-3, the J gene TRBJ2-2; D is perhaps TRBD1 or TRBD2 (5 bases each). The CDR3 is 17 residues long. Looked up from germline, CDR1 is LGHNA and CDR2 is YSLEER. Trimming stripped 3 bases from V and 5 bases from J, with 19 bases between. Written as DNA, the CDR3 is TGCGCCAGCAGCCAGCGGGCACGGCCCCAGGGAACCGGGGAGCTGTTTTTT. Translation: CASSQRARPQGTGELFF.

The chain uses TRBV12-3 or TRBV12-4 and TRBJ1-1, with D perhaps matching TRBD1 (5 bases). The germline V and J ends were trimmed by 1 base and 1 base, with 13 bases remaining between them. CDR3 length equals 16 residues. CDR3: CASSLERGLTNTEAFF. CDR3 DNA: TGTGCCAGCAGTTTAGAGAGGGGCTTAACGAACACTGAAGCTTTCTTT.

The rearrangement uses TRBV28 and TRBJ2-2; TRBD2 agrees at 8 bases. Germline-derived CDR1 and CDR2 are MDHEN and SYDVKM. This CDR3 contains 15 residues. Trimming cost V 3 bases and J 5 bases; bases outside gene matches: 5. CDR3 bases: TGTGCCAGCAGTTTGGTATTAGCGGGGACCGGGGAGCTGTTTTTT. This sequence encodes CASSLVLAGTGELFF. Variable domain in full (rest from reference TRBV28 and TRBJ2-2): DVKVTQSSRYLVKRTGEKVFLECVQDMDHENMFWYRQDPGLGLRLIYFSYDVKMKEKGDIPEGYSVSREKKERFSLILESASTNQTSMYLCASSLVLAGTGELFFGEGSRLTVL.

This clonotype was observed a handful of times. The chain couples TRBV10-1 to TRBJ2-2; no firm D call. The V gene's germline CDR1 is WNHNN and CDR2 SYGVQD (reference sequence). The CDR3 is 14 residues long. V shed 3 bases and J shed 5 bases, with 10 bases lying between them. As DNA, the CDR3 is TGCGCCAGCAGTGACCGTACCACAACCGGGGAGCTGTTTTTT. Translated: CASSDRTTTGELFF.

The chain carries TRBV7-2 and TRBJ1-2, with D uncertain. CDR1 and CDR2 (germline): SGHTA, FQGNSA. This CDR3 comprises 14 residues. Trimming took 6 bases from V and 8 from J, leaving 19 bases between them. Here the CDR3 reads CASSIGSRANGYTF. The CDR3 coding sequence is TGTGCCAGCAGTATAGGGTCGAGAGCTAACGGCTACACCTTC.

This clonotype came up many times. This rearrangement joins TRBV20-1 to TRBJ2-7; D is ambiguous. V lost 3 bases to trimming and J lost 4 bases, with 10 bases between them. Per germline, CDR1 DFQATT and CDR2 SNEGSKA (reference sequence). The CDR3 is 12 amino acids. In nucleotides, the CDR3 is TGCAGTGCTAGTGGGCGATGGTACGAGCAGTACTTC. This translates into CSASGRWYEQYF.

V is TRBV29-1 and J is TRBJ2-7; possibly TRBD2 for D (6 bases). Germline CDR1 SQVTM, CDR2 ANQGSEA. The CDR3 contains 12 residues. V was pared by 3 bases and J by 3 bases, with 9 bases between. In DNA, the CDR3 is TGCAGCGTTGAGGAGGGGCACTACGAGCAGTACTTC. Residues: CSVEEGHYEQYF.

The chain uses TRBV2 and TRBJ2-5; the D gene could be TRBD1 or TRBD2 (6 bases each). Germline lookup yields CDR1 SNHLY and CDR2 FYNNEI. CDR3 length: 12 residues. V was clipped by 6 bases and J by 5 bases, with 10 bases between them. CDR3 protein: CASRRRGETQYF. The CDR3 DNA reads TGTGCCAGCAGGAGGAGGGGGGAGACCCAGTACTTC.

At least ten counts were recorded for this clonotype. A junction end diverges from the germline sequence, so it may reflect a read error. The chain recombines TRBV7-2 with TRBJ2-3; D assignment may be TRBD1 or TRBD2 (6 bases each). The CDR3 is 15 amino acids. The germline gives CDR1 SGHTA, CDR2 FQGNSA. The CDR3 DNA sequence: TGTGCCAGCAGTTTAGTTGGGGGGCCAACAGATACGCAGTATTTT. Residues: CASSLVGGPTDTQYF.